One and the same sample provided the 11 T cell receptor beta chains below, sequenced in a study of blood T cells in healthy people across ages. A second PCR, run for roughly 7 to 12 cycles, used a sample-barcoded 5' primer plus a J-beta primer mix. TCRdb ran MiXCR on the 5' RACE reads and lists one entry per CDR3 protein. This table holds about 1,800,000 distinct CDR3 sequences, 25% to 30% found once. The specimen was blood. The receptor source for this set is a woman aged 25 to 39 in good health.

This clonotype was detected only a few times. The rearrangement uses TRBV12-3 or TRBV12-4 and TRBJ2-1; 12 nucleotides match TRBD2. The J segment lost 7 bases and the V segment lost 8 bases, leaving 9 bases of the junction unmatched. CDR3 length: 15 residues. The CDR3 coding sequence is TGTGCCAGCGGACCAACTAGCGGGGGGAGGAATGAGCAGTTCTTC. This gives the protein CASGPTSGGRNEQFF.

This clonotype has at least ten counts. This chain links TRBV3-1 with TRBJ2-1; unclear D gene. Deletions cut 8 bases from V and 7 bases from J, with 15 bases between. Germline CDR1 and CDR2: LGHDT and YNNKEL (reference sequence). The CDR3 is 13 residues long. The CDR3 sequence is CASSLVKMNEQFF. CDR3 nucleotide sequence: TGTGCCAGCTCGCTTGTGAAGATGAATGAGCAGTTCTTC.

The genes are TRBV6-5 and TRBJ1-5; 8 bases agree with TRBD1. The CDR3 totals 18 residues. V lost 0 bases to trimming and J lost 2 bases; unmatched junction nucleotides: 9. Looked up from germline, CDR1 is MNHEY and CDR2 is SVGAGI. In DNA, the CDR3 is TGTGCCAGCAGTTACTCGAACTCAGGGGGCACGGGCAATCAGCCCCAGCATTTT. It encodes CASSYSNSGGTGNQPQHF.

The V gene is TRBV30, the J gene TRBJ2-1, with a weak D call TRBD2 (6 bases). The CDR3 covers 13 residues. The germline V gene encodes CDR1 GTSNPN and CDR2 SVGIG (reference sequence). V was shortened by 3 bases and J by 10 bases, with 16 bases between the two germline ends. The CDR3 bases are TGTGCCTGGAGCGTAGGACTAATTGACGAGCAGTTCTTC. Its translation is CAWSVGLIDEQFF.

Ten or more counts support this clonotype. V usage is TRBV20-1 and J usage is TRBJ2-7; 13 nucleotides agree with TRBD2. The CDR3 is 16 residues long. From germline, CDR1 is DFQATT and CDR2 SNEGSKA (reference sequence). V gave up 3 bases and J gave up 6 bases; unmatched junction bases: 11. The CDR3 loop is CSASNPLAGGFGEQYF. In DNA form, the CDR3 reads TGCAGTGCTAGCAACCCACTAGCGGGAGGGTTTGGCGAGCAGTACTTC.

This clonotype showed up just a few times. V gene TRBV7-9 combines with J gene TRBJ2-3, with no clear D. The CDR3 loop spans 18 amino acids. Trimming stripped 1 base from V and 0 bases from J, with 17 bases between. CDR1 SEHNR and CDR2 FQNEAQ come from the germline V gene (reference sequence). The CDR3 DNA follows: TGTGCCAGCAGCTTAGAGGGCGTCCTGGTAAGAAGCACAGATACGCAGTATTTT. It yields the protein CASSLEGVLVRSTDTQYF.

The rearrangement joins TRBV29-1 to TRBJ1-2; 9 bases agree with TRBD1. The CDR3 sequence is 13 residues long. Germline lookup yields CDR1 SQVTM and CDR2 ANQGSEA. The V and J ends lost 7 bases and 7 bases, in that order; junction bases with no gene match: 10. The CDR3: CSGRTGDAGGYTF. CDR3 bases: TGCAGCGGGAGGACAGGGGACGCAGGTGGCTACACCTTC.

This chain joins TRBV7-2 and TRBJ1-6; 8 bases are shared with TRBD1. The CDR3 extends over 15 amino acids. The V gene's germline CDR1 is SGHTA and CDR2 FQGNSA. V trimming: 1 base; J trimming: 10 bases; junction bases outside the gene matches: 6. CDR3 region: CASSLDTGGRSPLHF. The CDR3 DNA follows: TGTGCCAGCAGCTTAGATACAGGGGGTCGCTCACCCCTCCACTTT.

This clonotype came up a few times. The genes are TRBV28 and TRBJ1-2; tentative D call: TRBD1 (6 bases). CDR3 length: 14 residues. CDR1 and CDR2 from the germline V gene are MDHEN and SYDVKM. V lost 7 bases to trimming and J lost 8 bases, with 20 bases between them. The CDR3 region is CASTSAGGAEGYTF. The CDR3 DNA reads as TGTGCCAGCACCTCTGCTGGGGGGGCTGAAGGCTACACCTTC.

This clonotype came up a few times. CDR3 amino acids: CASSSWQGITYEQYF. DNA of the CDR3: TGCGCCAGCAGCTCCTGGCAGGGGATAACCTACGAGCAGTACTTC. The V gene is TRBV5-1, the J gene TRBJ2-7, with a tentative D call TRBD1 (6 bases). Trimming took 3 bases from V and 2 from J, leaving 15 bases between them. CDR1 is SGHRS, CDR2 YFSETQ, per germline. The CDR3 sequence is 15 residues long. Full variable domain (rest looked up from reference TRBV5-1 and TRBJ2-7): KAGVTQTPRYLIKTRGQQVTLSCSPISGHRSVSWYQQTPGQGLQFLFEYFSETQRNKGNFPGRFSGRQFSNSRSEMNVSTLELGDSALYLCASSSWQGITYEQYFGPGTRLTVT.

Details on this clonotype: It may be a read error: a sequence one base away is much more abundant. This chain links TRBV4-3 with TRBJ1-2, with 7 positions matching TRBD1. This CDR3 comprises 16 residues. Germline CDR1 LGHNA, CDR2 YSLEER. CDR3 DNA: TGCGCCAGCAGCCAGAGGGGGCTCCGAGCTAACTATAGCTACACCTTC. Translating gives CASSQRGLRANYSYTF.